What follows is one T cell receptor beta chain and its context. Its antigen remains unknown. The CDR3 has 17 amino acids. Profiling relied on immunoSEQ multiplex PCR, and the TCRdb table lists in-frame clones only, not all of them. The table shows some 180,000 clones, with around 90% occurring only once. These data are taken from a study of T cell responses to AZD1222 COVID-19 vaccine. Study observations and caveats: Just five to seven AZD1222 recipients tested seropositive at baseline. Females made up more of the donors, who were largely white British, and clonal diversity may have come out too low.

The chain has TRBV12-1 and TRBJ1-5. TRBV12-1 is flagged as a pseudogene. The sample was peripheral blood, taken 28 days after the second AZD1222 dose. The TCR sequence derives from an adult who received the AZD1222 COVID-19 vaccine. CDR3: CASAGGSCGHSNQPQHF. The CDR3 bases are TGTGCCAGCGCGGGGGGCAGCTGCGGGCATAGCAATCAGCCCCAGCATTTT.